Listed below are T cell receptor beta chains from one sample, sequenced in a study of lymphopenia after photon versus proton radiotherapy. The method was immunoSEQ multiplex PCR; TCRdb's version includes in-frame clones alone and lacks a portion of them. This table holds 2,500 to 3,000 clones, around 93% found once. The material sequenced was peripheral blood, taken from a patient treated with photon-based radiotherapy. The source is a woman aged 70-85 years with pancreatic cancer. Both conserved end residues are part of each CDR3. A D gene is named only where the DNA matches it firmly. Size is stated for part of the rows, as once, few or many counts, or as a class when the clone is expanded.

CASSLLTGVPGAGNEKLFF,TGTGCCAGCAGTTTATTGACCGGGGTCCCAGGGGCGGGTAATGAAAAACTGTTTTTT,TRBJ1-4,TRBV28,-,-
CASSTGQGGPREQYF,TGTGCCAGCAGCACCGGACAGGGGGGCCCTAGGGAGCAGTACTTC,TRBJ2-7,TRBV13,TRBD1,-
CASSRTRAVYEQYF,TGTGCCAGCAGCAGGACAAGGGCCGTTTACGAGCAGTACTTC,TRBJ2-7,TRBV7-8,-,-
CASSRGGVNYGYTF,TGTGCCAGCAGCAGGGGAGGGGTTAACTATGGCTACACCTTC,TRBJ1-2,TRBV9,-,-
CASSLGRGDGYTF,TGTGCCAGCAGCTTAGGGAGGGGGGATGGCTACACCTTC,TRBJ1-2,TRBV5-5,-,-
CASKRVRGNYGYTF,TGTGCCAGCAAACGGGTTAGAGGGAACTATGGCTACACCTTC,TRBJ1-2,TRBV14,-,-
CASSYSQRSNQPQHF,TGTGCCAGTAGCTATTCGCAGCGTAGCAATCAGCCCCAGCATTTT,TRBJ1-5,TRBV19,-,-
CASSPWVLNTEAFF,TGTGCCAGCAGCCCTTGGGTCCTGAACACTGAAGCTTTCTTT,TRBJ1-1,TRBV7-2,-,once
CASSRTSGSSYEQYF,TGTGCCAGCAGCCGGACTAGCGGGAGCTCCTACGAGCAGTACTTC,TRBJ2-7,TRBV7-2,TRBD2,-
CASSPQGGGGNTQYF,TGTGCCAGCAGCCCCCAGGGGGGCGGGGGGAATACGCAGTATTTT,TRBJ2-3,TRBV7-2,-,-
CASRVGDRGYYGYTF,TGTGCCAGCAGGGTTGGGGACAGGGGTTACTATGGCTACACCTTC,TRBJ1-2,TRBV28,TRBD1,-
CASRGGNTEAFF,TGTGCCAGCAGGGGAGGGAACACTGAAGCTTTCTTT,TRBJ1-1,TRBV7-9,-,-
CASNLAGIANEQFF,TGTGCCAGCAATCTAGCGGGTATCGCGAATGAGCAGTTCTTC,TRBJ2-1,TRBV2,TRBD2,-
CASSLLEAGANVLTF,TGTGCCAGCAGCTTGTTGGAAGCTGGGGCCAACGTCCTGACTTTC,TRBJ2-6,TRBV5-4,-,-
CASSSGLAGETQYF,TGTGCTAGCAGCTCAGGACTAGCGGGAGAGACCCAGTACTTC,TRBJ2-5,TRBV7-7,TRBD2,-
CASRLAGAKNIQYF,TGTGCCAGCAGACTAGCGGGAGCCAAAAACATTCAGTACTTC,TRBJ2-4,TRBV27,TRBD2,-
CASSLAGTALYNEQFF,TGTGCCAGCAGCTTAGCCGGGACAGCTCTCTACAATGAGCAGTTCTTC,TRBJ2-1,TRBV5-5,TRBD1,-
CASRNLNTIYF,TGTGCCAGCAGGAACCTCAACACCATATATTTT,TRBJ1-3,TRBV6-5,-,-
CASSRFAGQGFFYEQYF,TGTGCCAGCAGCCGTTTTGCCGGACAGGGGTTTTTCTACGAGCAGTACTTC,TRBJ2-7,TRBV7-9,TRBD1,-
CASSQEVSGPTPYNEQFF,TGCGCCAGCAGCCAAGAAGTGTCCGGACCGACCCCCTACAATGAGCAGTTCTTC,TRBJ2-1,TRBV4-1,-,-
CASTGTEYTDTQYF,TGCGCCAGCACCGGGACAGAATACACAGATACGCAGTATTTT,TRBJ2-3,TRBV5-1,TRBD1,-
CSVLQGEMGNEKLFF,TGCAGCGTTCTACAGGGGGAAATGGGTAATGAAAAACTGTTTTTT,TRBJ1-4,TRBV29-1,TRBD1,-
CASTYGQGVSGANVLTF,TGTGCCAGCACGTACGGACAGGGGGTTTCTGGGGCCAACGTCCTGACTTTC,TRBJ2-6,TRBV2,TRBD1,-
CASSAQRTSGTSTDTQYF,TGTGCCAGCAGCGCTCAAAGGACTAGCGGGACCAGCACAGATACGCAGTATTTT,TRBJ2-3,TRBV7-2,TRBD2,-
CASSPLSWNQETQYF,TGTGCCAGCTCACCACTTTCCTGGAACCAAGAGACCCAGTACTTC,TRBJ2-5,TRBV18,-,-
CATSGQGDEQFF,TGTGCCACCAGCGGACAGGGGGATGAGCAGTTCTTC,TRBJ2-1,TRBV15,TRBD1,-
CASREAGGYTF,TGTGCCAGCAGGGAGGCCGGCGGCTACACCTTC,TRBJ1-2,TRBV2,-,-
CASRGGTTGNTIYF,TGTGCCAGCCGGGGGGGTACTACTGGAAACACCATATATTTT,TRBJ1-3,TRBV28,-,-
CASSSKPVGELFF,TGTGCCAGTAGTAGTAAACCGGTCGGGGAGCTGTTTTTT,TRBJ2-2,TRBV19,-,-
CASVKRVGASYNEQFF,TGTGCCAGCGTAAAGAGGGTGGGGGCTTCCTACAATGAGCAGTTCTTC,TRBJ2-1,TRBV19,-,-
CASSRGLDGSSYEQYF,TGTGCCAGCAGCCGCGGCCTTGACGGGAGCTCCTACGAGCAGTACTTC,TRBJ2-7,TRBV7-6,-,once
CASSWTTNEKLFF,TGTGCCAGCAGTTGGACAACTAATGAAAAACTGTTTTTT,TRBJ1-4,TRBV6-5,-,-
CASASRLTSGGGGELFF,TGTGCCAGCGCATCCAGACTAACTAGCGGGGGTGGCGGGGAGCTGTTTTTT,TRBJ2-2,TRBV11-1,TRBD2,-
CSVGAGTPRNYGYTF,TGCAGCGTTGGTGCCGGGACCCCGAGGAACTATGGCTACACCTTC,TRBJ1-2,TRBV29-1,-,-
CASSLGTGAIMETQYF,TGCGCCAGCAGCTTGGGAACAGGGGCGATTATGGAGACCCAGTACTTC,TRBJ2-5,TRBV5-1,TRBD1,once
CASSLERAQQETQYF,TGTGCCAGCAGCTTGGAAAGGGCCCAACAGGAGACCCAGTACTTC,TRBJ2-5,TRBV5-5,-,-
CASSFPLAGGQLTGELFF,TGTGCCAGCAGCTTTCCGCTAGCGGGAGGCCAGTTGACCGGGGAGCTGTTTTTT,TRBJ2-2,TRBV7-2,TRBD2,-
CAWNLHGDPMGSNQPQHF,TGTGCCTGGAACCTTCATGGGGACCCTATGGGGAGCAATCAGCCCCAGCATTTT,TRBJ1-5,TRBV30,-,-